This TCR beta chain stems from a study of response to subunit inactivated influenza vaccine. There are 14 residues in the CDR3. Deletions cut 3 bases from V and 6 bases from J, with 12 bases between. MiXCR, run by TCRdb on the RT-PCR reads, gives a single entry per CDR3 protein. The sample gives about 540,000 distinct CDR3 sequences, under 25% of which show up once; 2.5% to 3% is in the top ten. This sample also appeared in a second study, on T cells expressing NK-cell markers. That study reports: TCR beta libraries carry UMIs added by 5'RACE template switching. Repertoire data for TCR beta were derived from sorted T cells (CD3+CD56+NKG2C+, CD3+CD56+NKG2C- and CD3+CD56-NKG2C+). Sorting in several experiments was restricted by an anti-gamma-delta TCR antibody to alpha-beta TCR T cells. It remained uncertain whether the expanded NKG2C+ T cell clones were specific for HCMV antigens.

This chain links TRBV12-3 or TRBV12-4 with TRBJ2-1; D is unclear. Sequences were derived from CD4+ T cells sorted from PBMCs, sampled roughly 13 days after vaccination. The TCR was taken from a man in his fifties who received an inactivated influenza vaccine. This CDR3 is CASSFNSMGNEQFF. The DNA for the CDR3 is TGTGCCAGCAGTTTTAACTCGATGGGCAATGAGCAGTTCTTC.